This section outlines one TCR beta chain sequence together with its context. Its target is unknown. This sample is drawn from a study of PD-1 blockade in classical Hodgkin lymphoma. Study findings and constraints: What caused the repertoire differences, perhaps disease activity or prior therapy, remains undefined.

Time point meaning: newly diagnosed, previously untreated cHL patient sample. Profiled with immunoSEQ multiplex PCR; TCRdb holds only in-frame clones, not every one. The sample lists tens of thousands of clones, over 85% occurring once. CDR1 and CDR2 (germline): SGHTA, FQGNSA. The CDR3 consists of 16 residues. Trimming at V came to 6 bases and at J to 8 bases, leaving 14 bases not matched to a gene. V is TRBV7-2 and J is TRBJ1-4; 8 bases line up with TRBD1. The receptor's source is a human donor with classical Hodgkin lymphoma. The specimen sequenced was peripheral blood mononuclear cells (PBMCs). The CDR3 nucleotides read TGTGCCAGCAGTGGGTCAGCCGACAGGGGAAGGGAAAAACTGTTTTTT. Translating it yields CASSGSADRGREKLFF.